This paragraph covers one TCR beta chain sequence. These data are taken from a study of cytotoxic CD8 clonotypes in ibrutinib-treated CLL. Here immunoSEQ multiplex PCR was the method, and the copy in TCRdb shows in-frame clones only, minus some. The data hold some 120,000 clones, with about 53% observed a single time. This TCR came from a human donor with chronic lymphocytic leukemia. The starting material was PBMCs, obtained after 24 months of ibrutinib treatment.

The CDR3 DNA is TGTGCCAGCAGCTTAATTGGAGAATCACCCCTCCACTTT. It is translated as CASSLIGESPLHF. The rearrangement links TRBV7-2 to TRBJ1-6; D uncertain. This CDR3 comprises 13 residues. V dropped 2 bases and J dropped 10 bases, with 9 bases sitting between them. The germline gives CDR1 SGHTA, CDR2 FQGNSA. The full variable domain, in which reference TRBV7-2 and TRBJ1-6 provide the parts outside the CDR3, is GAGVSQSPSNKVTEKGKDVELRCDPISGHTALYWYRQSLGQGLEFLIYFQGNSAPDKSGLPSDRFSAERTGGSVSTLTIQRTQQEDSAVYLCASSLIGESPLHFGNGTRLTVT.